These 5 T cell receptor beta chains were sequenced from one sample in a study of cytomegalovirus exposure and HLA in healthy donors (TCRdb year 2017). Library prep was done by the immunoSEQ multiplex PCR assay. For the multiplex PCR, a mixture combining 60 forward primers for TCR Vbeta segments and 13 reverse primers for TCR Jbeta segments was used. Drawn from immuneACCESS, this table holds only the in-frame rearrangements with V and J called that TCRdb kept. Clones are partly lost; checked studies trace under half to an unresolved V gene and leave the rest unexplained. This sample has 95,000 to 150,000 clones in its table, and over 70% of those were observed once. Approximately 3.9% of the sample lies in the top ten. Sample: PBMCs. All receptors come from a man aged 40-49 years in good health and CMV-seropositive.

The chain recombines TRBV11-3 with TRBJ1-4, with D perhaps matching TRBD1 (5 bases). Trimming stripped 1 base from V and 1 base from J, with 13 bases between. This CDR3 has 17 residues. From germline, CDR1 is SGHNT and CDR2 YENEEA. CDR3 nucleotide sequence: TGTGCCAGCAGCTTAGGAAAGGGGAAAGTAACTAATGAAAAACTGTTTTTT. This codes for CASSLGKGKVTNEKLFF. Full variable domain (remainder filled in from reference TRBV11-3 and TRBJ1-4): EAGVVQSPRYKIIEKKQPVAFWCNPISGHNTLYWYLQNLGQGPELLIRYENEEAVDDSQLPKDRFSAERLKGVDSTLKIQPAELGDSAVYLCASSLGKGKVTNEKLFFGSGTQLSVL.

The chain employs TRBV7-3 and TRBJ2-1; D is perhaps TRBD2 (5 bases). Germline assignment: CDR1 SGHTA and CDR2 FQGTGA. CDR3 length equals 15 residues. Trimming cost V 1 base and J 1 base, with 8 bases left between them. The CDR3 sequence: CASSLSEGSYNEQFF. Written as DNA, the CDR3 is TGTGCCAGCAGCTTAAGCGAGGGTTCCTACAATGAGCAGTTCTTC.

This clone was seen only a few times. The chain links TRBV29-1 to TRBJ2-7; 12 nucleotides line up with TRBD2. Looked up from germline, CDR1 is SQVTM and CDR2 is ANQGSEA. The CDR3 is 14 amino acids. The J segment lost 6 bases and the V segment lost 7 bases, leaving 10 bases of the junction unmatched. In DNA, the CDR3 is TGCAGCGCGGTGCAACTAGCGGGAGGCGGCGAGCAGTACTTC. Its protein is CSAVQLAGGGEQYF.

Only a few counts were recorded for this clone. This chain uses TRBV10-3 with TRBJ1-2; TRBD1 matches at 8 bases. The V gene end was trimmed by 4 bases and the J gene end by 8 bases; junction bases not matched to a gene: 3. The CDR3 length is 12 residues. Per germline, CDR1 ENHRY and CDR2 SYGVKD. The CDR3 DNA reads as TGTGCCATCAGTGGGGGACAGGCGGGCTACACCTTC. Translated, it gives CAISGGQAGYTF.

The V gene is TRBV28, the J gene TRBJ1-5, with 7 bases matching TRBD1. The junction had 9 bases not matched to a gene; V was cut back by 8 bases and J by 2 bases. CDR3 length: 15 residues. Germline CDR1 and CDR2: MDHEN and SYDVKM. The CDR3 region has the DNA TGTGCCAGCCGACTACGGGACAGCCGCAATCAGCCCCAGCATTTT. Translation gives CASRLRDSRNQPQHF. The whole variable domain, filled in from reference TRBV28 and TRBJ1-5, reads DVKVTQSSRYLVKRTGEKVFLECVQDMDHENMFWYRQDPGLGLRLIYFSYDVKMKEKGDIPEGYSVSREKKERFSLILESASTNQTSMYLCASRLRDSRNQPQHFGDGTRLSIL.